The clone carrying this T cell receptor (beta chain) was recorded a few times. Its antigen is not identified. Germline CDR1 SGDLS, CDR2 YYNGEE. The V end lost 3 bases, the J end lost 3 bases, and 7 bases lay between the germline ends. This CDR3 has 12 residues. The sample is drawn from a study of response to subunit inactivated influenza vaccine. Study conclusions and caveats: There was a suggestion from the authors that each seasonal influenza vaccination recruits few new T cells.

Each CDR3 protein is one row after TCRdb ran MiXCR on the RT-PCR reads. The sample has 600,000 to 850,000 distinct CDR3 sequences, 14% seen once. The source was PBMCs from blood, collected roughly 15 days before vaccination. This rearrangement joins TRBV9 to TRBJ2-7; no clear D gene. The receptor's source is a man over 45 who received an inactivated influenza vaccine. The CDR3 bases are TGTGCCAGCAGCGCCCCCTGCTACGAGCAGTACTTC. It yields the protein CASSAPCYEQYF.